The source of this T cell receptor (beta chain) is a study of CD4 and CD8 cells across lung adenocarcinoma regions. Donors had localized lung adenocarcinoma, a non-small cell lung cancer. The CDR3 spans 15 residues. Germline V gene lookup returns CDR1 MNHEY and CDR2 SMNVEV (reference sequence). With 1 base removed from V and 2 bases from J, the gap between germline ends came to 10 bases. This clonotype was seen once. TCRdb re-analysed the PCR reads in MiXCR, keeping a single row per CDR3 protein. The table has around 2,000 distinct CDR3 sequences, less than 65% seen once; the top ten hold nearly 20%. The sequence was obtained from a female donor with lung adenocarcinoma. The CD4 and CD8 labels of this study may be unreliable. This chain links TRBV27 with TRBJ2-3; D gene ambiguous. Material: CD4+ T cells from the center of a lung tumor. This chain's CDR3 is CASSLWAPPTDTQYF. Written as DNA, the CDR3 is TGTGCCAGCAGTTTATGGGCCCCCCCCACAGATACGCAGTATTTT.